The sequence of this TCR beta chain was determined in a study of blood T cells in healthy people across ages. Overall study findings and caveats: The donors' CMV status was not determined, possibly confounding changes in expanded clonotypes. Diversity of TCR beta per million T cells declined in a roughly linear way with age.

Samples each had at least 5 micrograms of total RNA extracted. Germline V gene sequence: CDR1 SGHTS, CDR2 YDEGEE. Trimming took off 3 bases at V and 2 bases at J, with 15 bases between the two ends. This CDR3 region has 16 residues. Primers used in a second PCR of about 6 to 11 cycles were a sample-barcoded 5' primer and a J-beta primer mix. The template-switch adaptor was a 5' adaptor with 12 random nucleotides. It tagged each cDNA molecule. MiXCR, run by TCRdb on the 5' RACE reads, gives a single entry per CDR3 protein. The table has some 690,000 distinct CDR3 sequences, approximately 21% seen once. This clonotype was found a few times. The target antigen is unknown.

This TCR derives from a man in his 70s in good health. Material for sequencing was blood. V gene TRBV5-8 combines with J gene TRBJ1-5, with a possible D match to TRBD1 (5 bases). As DNA, the CDR3 is TGTGCCAGCAGCTCCTGGGGGGGATGGGGCAATCAGCCCCAGCATTTT. As protein: CASSSWGGWGNQPQHF.